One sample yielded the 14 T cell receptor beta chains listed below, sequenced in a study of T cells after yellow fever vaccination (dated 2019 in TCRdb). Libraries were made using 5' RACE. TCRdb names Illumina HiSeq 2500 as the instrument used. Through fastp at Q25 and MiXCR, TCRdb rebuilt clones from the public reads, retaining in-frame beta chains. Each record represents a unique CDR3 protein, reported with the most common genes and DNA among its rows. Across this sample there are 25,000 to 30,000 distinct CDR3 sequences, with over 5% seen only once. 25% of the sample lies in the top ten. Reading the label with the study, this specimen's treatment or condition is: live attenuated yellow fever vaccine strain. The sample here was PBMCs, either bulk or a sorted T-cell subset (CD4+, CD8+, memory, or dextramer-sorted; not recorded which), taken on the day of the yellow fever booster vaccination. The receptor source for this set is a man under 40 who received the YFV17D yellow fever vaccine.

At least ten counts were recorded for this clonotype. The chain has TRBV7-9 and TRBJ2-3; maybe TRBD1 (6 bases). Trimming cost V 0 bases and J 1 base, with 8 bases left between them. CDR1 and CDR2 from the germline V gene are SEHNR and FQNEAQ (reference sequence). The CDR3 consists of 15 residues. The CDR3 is CASSLARGGTDTQYF. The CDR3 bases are TGTGCCAGCAGCTTAGCCAGGGGAGGCACAGATACGCAGTATTTT.

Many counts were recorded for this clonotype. The chain's CDR3 is CASSLLDRRAGANVLTF. CDR3 bases: TGTGCCAGCAGCTTACTGGACCGCAGAGCTGGGGCCAACGTCCTGACTTTC. The J gene is TRBJ2-6, the V gene TRBV7-8; D remains unclear. Trimming removed 2 bases from V and 2 bases from J, with 13 bases in between. The V gene's germline CDR1 is SGHVS and CDR2 FQNEAQ. This CDR3 region has 17 residues.

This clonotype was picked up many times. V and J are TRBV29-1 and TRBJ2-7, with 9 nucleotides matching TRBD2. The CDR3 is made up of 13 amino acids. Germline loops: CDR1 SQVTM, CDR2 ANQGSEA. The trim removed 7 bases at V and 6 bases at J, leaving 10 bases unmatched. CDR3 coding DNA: TGCAGCGGATCCCGCGCGGGAGGGTTCGAGCAGTACTTC. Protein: CSGSRAGGFEQYF.

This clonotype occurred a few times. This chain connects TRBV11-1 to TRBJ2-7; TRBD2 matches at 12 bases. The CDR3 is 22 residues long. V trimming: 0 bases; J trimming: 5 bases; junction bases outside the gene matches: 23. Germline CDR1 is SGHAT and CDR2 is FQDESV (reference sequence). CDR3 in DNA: TGTGCCAGCAGCTTAGCCGTCTGGGCTAGCGGGAGGGCCGGGGGAACTGGGAACGAGCAGTACTTC. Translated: CASSLAVWASGRAGGTGNEQYF.

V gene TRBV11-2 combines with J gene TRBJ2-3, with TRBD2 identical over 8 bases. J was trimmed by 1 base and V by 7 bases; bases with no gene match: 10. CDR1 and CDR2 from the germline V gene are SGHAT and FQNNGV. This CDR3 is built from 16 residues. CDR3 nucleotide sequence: TGTGCCAGCACCAAGGTGGGGACTAGACGCACAGATACGCAGTATTTT. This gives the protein CASTKVGTRRTDTQYF. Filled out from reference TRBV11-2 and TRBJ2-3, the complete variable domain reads EAGVAQSPRYKIIEKRQSVAFWCNPISGHATLYWYQQILGQGPKLLIQFQNNGVVDDSQLPKDRFSAERLKGVDSTLKIQPAKLEDSAVYLCASTKVGTRRTDTQYFGPGTRLTVL.

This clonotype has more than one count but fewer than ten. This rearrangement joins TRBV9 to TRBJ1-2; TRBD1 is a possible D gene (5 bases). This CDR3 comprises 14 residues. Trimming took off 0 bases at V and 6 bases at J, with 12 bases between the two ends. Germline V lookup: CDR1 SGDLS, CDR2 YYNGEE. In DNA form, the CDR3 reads TGTGCCAGCAGCGTAGGGGGATTGGGGGATGGCTACACCTTC. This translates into CASSVGGLGDGYTF.

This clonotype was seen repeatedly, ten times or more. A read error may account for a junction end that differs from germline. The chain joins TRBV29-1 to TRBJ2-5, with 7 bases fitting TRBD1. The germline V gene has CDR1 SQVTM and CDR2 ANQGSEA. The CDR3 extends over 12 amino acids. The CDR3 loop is CSVQDRVETQYF. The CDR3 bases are TGCAGCGTTCAAGACAGGGTAGAGACCCAGTACTTC. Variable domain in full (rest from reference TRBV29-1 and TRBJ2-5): SAVISQKPSRDICQRGTSLTIQCQVDSQVTMMFWYRQQPGQSLTLIATANQGSEATYESGFVIDKFPISRPNLTFSTLTVSNMSPEDSSIYLCSVQDRVETQYFGPGTRLLVL.

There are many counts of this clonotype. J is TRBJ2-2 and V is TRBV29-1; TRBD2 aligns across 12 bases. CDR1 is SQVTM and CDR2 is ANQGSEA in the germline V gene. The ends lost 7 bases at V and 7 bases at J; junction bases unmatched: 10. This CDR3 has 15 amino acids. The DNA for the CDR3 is TGCAGCGCCGGGCGGACTAGCGGGAATAACGGGGAGCTGTTTTTT. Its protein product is CSAGRTSGNNGELFF.

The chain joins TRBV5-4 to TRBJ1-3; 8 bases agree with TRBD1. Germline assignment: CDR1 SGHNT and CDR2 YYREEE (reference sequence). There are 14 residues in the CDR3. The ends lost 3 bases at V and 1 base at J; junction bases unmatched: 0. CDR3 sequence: CASSWTGSGNTIYF. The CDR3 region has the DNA TGTGCCAGCAGCTGGACAGGGTCTGGAAACACCATATATTTT.

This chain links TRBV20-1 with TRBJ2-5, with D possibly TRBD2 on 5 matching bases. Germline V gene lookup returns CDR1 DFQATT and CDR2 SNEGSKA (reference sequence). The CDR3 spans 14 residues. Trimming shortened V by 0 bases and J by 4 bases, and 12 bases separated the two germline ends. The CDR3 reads CSARDRTGRETQYF. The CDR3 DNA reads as TGCAGTGCTAGAGATCGAACGGGGAGAGAGACCCAGTACTTC.

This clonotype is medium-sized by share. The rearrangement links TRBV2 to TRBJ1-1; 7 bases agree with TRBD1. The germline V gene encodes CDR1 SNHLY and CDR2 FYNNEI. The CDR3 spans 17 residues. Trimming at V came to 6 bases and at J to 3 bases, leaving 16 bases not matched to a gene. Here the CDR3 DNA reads TGTGCCAGCAGCATTTTCCAGACAGGGAGGAAGGACACTGAAGCTTTCTTT. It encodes CASSIFQTGRKDTEAFF.

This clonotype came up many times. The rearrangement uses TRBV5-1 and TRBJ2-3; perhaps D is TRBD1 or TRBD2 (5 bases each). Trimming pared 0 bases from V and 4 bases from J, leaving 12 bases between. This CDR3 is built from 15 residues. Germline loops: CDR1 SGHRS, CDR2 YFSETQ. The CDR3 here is CASSLVGRGPDTQYF. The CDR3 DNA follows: TGCGCCAGCAGCTTGGTGGGGCGCGGGCCAGATACGCAGTATTTT. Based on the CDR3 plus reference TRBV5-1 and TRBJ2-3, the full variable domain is KAGVTQTPRYLIKTRGQQVTLSCSPISGHRSVSWYQQTPGQGLQFLFEYFSETQRNKGNFPGRFSGRQFSNSRSEMNVSTLELGDSALYLCASSLVGRGPDTQYFGPGTRLTVL.

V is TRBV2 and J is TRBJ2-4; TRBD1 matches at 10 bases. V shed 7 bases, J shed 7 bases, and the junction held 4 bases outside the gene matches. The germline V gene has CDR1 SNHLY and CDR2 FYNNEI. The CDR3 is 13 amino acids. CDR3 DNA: TGTGCCAGCAAACCGGGACAGGGGAACATTCAGTACTTC. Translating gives CASKPGQGNIQYF.

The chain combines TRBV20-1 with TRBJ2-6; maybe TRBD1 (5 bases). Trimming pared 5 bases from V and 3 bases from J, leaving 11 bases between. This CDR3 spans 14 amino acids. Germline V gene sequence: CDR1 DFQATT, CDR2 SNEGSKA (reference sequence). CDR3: CSAEGEVGANVLTF. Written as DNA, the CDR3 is TGCAGTGCTGAAGGGGAAGTTGGGGCCAACGTCCTGACTTTC.